These 7 T cell receptor beta chains were sequenced from one sample in a study of blood T cell repertoires in COVID-19. Sequencing was performed with immunoSEQ multiplex PCR; in TCRdb, only in-frame clones are kept and a portion is missing. The sample has approximately 180,000 clones, 82% seen once. Sequencing used peripheral blood. These receptors all come from a woman in her 70s with acute or convalescent COVID-19.

The chain is built from TRBV5-1 and TRBJ1-2; D not certain. The length of the CDR3 is 13 residues. V dropped 2 bases and J dropped 2 bases, with 7 bases sitting between them. Germline loops: CDR1 SGHRS, CDR2 YFSETQ. Here the CDR3 DNA reads TGCGCCAGCAGCTTCGGGGAGAACTATGGCTACACCTTC. Protein sequence: CASSFGENYGYTF.

The rearrangement joins TRBV11-2 to TRBJ2-7; tentative D call: TRBD2 (6 bases). The germline V and J ends were trimmed by 6 bases and 2 bases, with 14 bases remaining between them. The CDR3 totals 14 residues. Germline V gene sequence: CDR1 SGHAT, CDR2 FQNNGV. CDR3 in amino acids: CASRAPGGPYEQYF. CDR3 bases: TGTGCCAGCAGAGCCCCCGGGGGACCCTACGAGCAGTACTTC.

The V and J genes are TRBV19 and TRBJ1-4; 9 bases align to TRBD1. V lost 3 bases to trimming and J lost 6 bases; unmatched junction nucleotides: 5. Germline V gene lookup returns CDR1 LNHDA and CDR2 SQIVND (reference sequence). The CDR3 covers 15 residues. The CDR3 is CASSILTGGYEKLFF. The DNA for the CDR3 is TGTGCCAGTAGTATCCTCACAGGGGGCTATGAAAAACTGTTTTTT.

This chain links TRBV5-1 with TRBJ2-7, with 7 bases lining up with TRBD2. CDR3 length: 16 amino acids. Germline trimming cut 2 bases from V and 3 bases from J; bases unmatched to any gene: 11. Germline V CDR1 and CDR2: SGHRS, YFSETQ. CDR3 in amino acids: CASSFGGGRRYYEQYF. CDR3 nucleotide sequence: TGCGCCAGCAGCTTTGGCGGCGGGAGAAGGTACTACGAGCAGTACTTC.

The chain couples TRBV28 to TRBJ2-5; the D gene is possibly TRBD1 (6 bases). In germline, CDR1 is MDHEN, CDR2 SYDVKM. V was clipped by 2 bases and J by 1 base, with 20 bases between them. The CDR3 totals 18 residues. The DNA for the CDR3 is TGTGCCAGCAGTTTACAACCCTCTCACAGGGATTTCCAAGAGACCCAGTACTTC. Translated, it gives CASSLQPSHRDFQETQYF.

V usage is TRBV7-9 and J usage is TRBJ1-2, with D possibly matching TRBD1 (6 bases). Germline CDR1 and CDR2: SEHNR and FQNEAQ (reference sequence). CDR3 size: 15 residues. V was clipped by 5 bases and J by 4 bases, with 17 bases between them. This CDR3 reads CASSPVNLGAYGYTF. The CDR3 DNA is TGTGCCAGCAGCCCGGTGAACTTGGGGGCCTATGGCTACACCTTC.

V is TRBV27 and J is TRBJ1-4, with TRBD1 matching over 10 bases. Per the germline V gene, CDR1 is MNHEY and CDR2 is SMNVEV (reference sequence). V was clipped by 2 bases and J by 8 bases; unmatched bases: 11. This CDR3 is built from 17 residues. In DNA form, the CDR3 reads TGTGCCAGCAGTTTAAGGGCCCTCCGGGACAGGGGCGAAAAACTGTTTTTT. Translating gives CASSLRALRDRGEKLFF. Full variable domain (rest looked up from reference TRBV27 and TRBJ1-4): EAQVTQNPRYLITVTGKKLTVTCSQNMNHEYMSWYRQDPGLGLRQIYYSMNVEVTDKGDVPEGYKVSRKEKRNFPLILESPSPNQTSLYFCASSLRALRDRGEKLFFGSGTQLSVL.